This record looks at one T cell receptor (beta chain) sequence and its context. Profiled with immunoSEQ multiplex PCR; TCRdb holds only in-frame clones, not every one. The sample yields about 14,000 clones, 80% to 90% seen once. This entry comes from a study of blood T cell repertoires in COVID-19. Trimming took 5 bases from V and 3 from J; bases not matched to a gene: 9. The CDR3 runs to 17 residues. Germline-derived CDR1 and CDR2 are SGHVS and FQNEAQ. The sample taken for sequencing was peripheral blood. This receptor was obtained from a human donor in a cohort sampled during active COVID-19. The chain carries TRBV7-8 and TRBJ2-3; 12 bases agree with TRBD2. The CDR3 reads CASSTMLAGGLTDTQYF. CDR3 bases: TGTGCCAGCAGCACAATGCTAGCGGGGGGGTTAACAGATACGCAGTATTTT.